This TCR beta chain was documented in a study of shared clonotypes between healthy human individuals. Across the whole study: Serving as donors were a couple of women and a few men, whose ages spanned 18 to 49. Per donor, CD8 memory used one plate, CD8 naive used two, CD4 memory used three and CD4 naive used three.

All donors were healthy HIV-negative adults lacking recent acute infections or vaccinations. From CD4+ cells came CD45RA+ naive and CD45RA-negative memory subsets. The junction had 1 base not matched to a gene; V was cut back by 3 bases and J by 0 bases. The CDR3 spans 16 residues. Germline V gives CDR1 LGHNA, CDR2 YNFKEQ. The assay was immunoSEQ multiplex PCR, and TCRdb's table has in-frame clones only and misses some. The repertoire holds over a million clones, with 95% to 99% as singletons. This receptor was taken from a young man in good health. This sequence joins TRBV4-2 and TRBJ2-2; 10 positions match TRBD2. Sequencing used naive CD4+ T cells sorted from blood. Subset defined: CD45RA+ positively selected. As DNA, the CDR3 is TGTGCCAGCAGCCACCTAGCGGGAGCGAACACCGGGGAGCTGTTTTTT. Encoded protein: CASSHLAGANTGELFF.